A single T cell receptor (beta chain) is shown here with its context. The antigen is undetermined. The record originates from a study of T-cell memory formation after mild COVID-19. About the research overall: Largely, TCR clusters stayed within a single donor.

Notes on the study in general: Shrinking CD4+ clones resided mostly in CM and EM, and CD8+ ones in EMRA. In second-wave clones peaking day 37, SARS-CoV-2 specificity remained unconfirmed. In pre-infection memory, a portion of responding clones appeared, which suggested that cross-reactive memory joined.

J was trimmed by 5 bases and V by 6 bases; bases with no gene match: 11. Germline V lookup: CDR1 DFQATT, CDR2 SNEGSKA (reference sequence). This CDR3 is built from 15 residues. A single record per CDR3 protein comes from TCRdb applying MiXCR to the 5' RACE reads. The data show 400,000 to 450,000 distinct CDR3 sequences, with roughly 18% seen just once and 20% to 25% held by the top ten. The TCR was taken from a man aged 18-30 years who had mild COVID-19 (a few samples of this study predate the infection). Cell type and time point are not known. The V call is TRBV20-1, the J call TRBJ1-4; 8 bases are a match to TRBD1. Sequenced sample: PBMCs or a T cell subset sorted from them (not recorded which). The CDR3 protein is CSAAREAGGNEKLFF. The CDR3 DNA sequence: TGCAGTGCGGCGAGGGAGGCAGGGGGCAATGAAAAACTGTTTTTT.